This TCR beta chain was observed in a study of spatial heterogeneity in lung cancer. Background on the study: Available follow-up PBMC samples, collected a median of roughly two years post-resection, were sequenced.

Described time point: blood at routine non-recurrence follow-up after resection. Germline loops: CDR1 DFQATT, CDR2 SNEGSKA (reference sequence). The CDR3 has 13 amino acids. Between the trimmed V and J ends, which lost 4 bases and 0 bases, there was a span of 10 bases. This clonotype was counted only a few times. TCRdb called the 5' RACE reads again in MiXCR, with one record for every CDR3 protein. Found here are some 30,000 distinct CDR3 sequences, roughly 10% of them singletons; the top ten hold about 30%. The clonotype was recovered from a female donor with early-stage non-small cell lung cancer. The chain is built from TRBV20-1 and TRBJ2-7; D assignment may be TRBD1 or TRBD2 (5 bases each). The specimen comprised PBMCs, sampled at follow-up. Here the CDR3 reads CSAIAGSSYEQYF. As DNA, the CDR3 is TGCAGTGCTATTGCAGGGAGCTCCTACGAGCAGTACTTC.